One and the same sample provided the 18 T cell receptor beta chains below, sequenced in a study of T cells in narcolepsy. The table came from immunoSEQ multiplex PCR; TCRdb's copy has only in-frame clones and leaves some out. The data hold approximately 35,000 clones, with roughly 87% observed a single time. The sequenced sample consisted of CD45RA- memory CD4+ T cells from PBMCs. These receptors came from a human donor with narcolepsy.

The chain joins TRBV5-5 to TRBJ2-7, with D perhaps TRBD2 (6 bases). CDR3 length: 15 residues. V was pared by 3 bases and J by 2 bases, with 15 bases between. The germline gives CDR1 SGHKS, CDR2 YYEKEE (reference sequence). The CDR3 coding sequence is TGTGCCAGCAGCTACTCGATAGCGGAGACCTACGAGCAGTACTTC. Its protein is CASSYSIAETYEQYF.

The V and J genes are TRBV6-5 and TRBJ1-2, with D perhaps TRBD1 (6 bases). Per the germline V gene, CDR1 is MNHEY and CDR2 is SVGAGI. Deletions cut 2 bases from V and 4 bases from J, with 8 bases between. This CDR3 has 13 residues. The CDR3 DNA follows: TGTGCCAGCAGTTACGGGGGCTCCTATGGCTACACCTTC. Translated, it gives CASSYGGSYGYTF.

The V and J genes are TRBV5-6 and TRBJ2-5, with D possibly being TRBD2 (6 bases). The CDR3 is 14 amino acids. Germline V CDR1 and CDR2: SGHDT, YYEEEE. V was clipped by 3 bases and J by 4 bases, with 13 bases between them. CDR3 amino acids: CASSSRLVGETQYF. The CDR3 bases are TGTGCCAGCAGCTCTCGACTAGTCGGAGAGACCCAGTACTTC.

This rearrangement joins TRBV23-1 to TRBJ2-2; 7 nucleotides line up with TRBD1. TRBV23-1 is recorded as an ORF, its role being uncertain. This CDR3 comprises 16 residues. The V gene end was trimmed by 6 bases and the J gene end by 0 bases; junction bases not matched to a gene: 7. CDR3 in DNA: TGCGCCAGCAGACCTTCCGGGACAGCGAACACCGGGGAGCTGTTTTTT. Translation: CASRPSGTANTGELFF.

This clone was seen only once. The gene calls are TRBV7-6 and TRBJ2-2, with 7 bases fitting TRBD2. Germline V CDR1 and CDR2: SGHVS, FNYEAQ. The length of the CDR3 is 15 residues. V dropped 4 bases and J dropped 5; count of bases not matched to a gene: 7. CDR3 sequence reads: CASSSGLVGTGELFF. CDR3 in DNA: TGTGCCAGCAGCTCCGGACTAGTTGGAACCGGGGAGCTGTTTTTT. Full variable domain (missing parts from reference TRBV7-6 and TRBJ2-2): GAGVSQSPRYKVTKRGQDVALRCDPISGHVSLYWYRQALGQGPEFLTYFNYEAQQDKSGLPNDRFSAERPEGSISTLTIQRTEQRDSAMYRCASSSGLVGTGELFFGEGSRLTVL.

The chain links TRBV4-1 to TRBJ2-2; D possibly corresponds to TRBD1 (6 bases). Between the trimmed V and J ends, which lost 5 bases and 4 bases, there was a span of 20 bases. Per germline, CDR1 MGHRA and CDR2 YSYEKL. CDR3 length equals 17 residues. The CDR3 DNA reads TGCGCCAGCAGCGACCTCCTCGACAGGCGCGGCACCGGGGAGCTGTTTTTT. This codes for CASSDLLDRRGTGELFF.

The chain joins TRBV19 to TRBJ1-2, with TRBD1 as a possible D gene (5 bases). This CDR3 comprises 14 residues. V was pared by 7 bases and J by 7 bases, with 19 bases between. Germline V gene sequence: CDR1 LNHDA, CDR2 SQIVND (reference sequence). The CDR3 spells CASTTTRDGGGYTF. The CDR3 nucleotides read TGTGCCAGTACCACTACTCGGGACGGAGGTGGCTACACCTTC.

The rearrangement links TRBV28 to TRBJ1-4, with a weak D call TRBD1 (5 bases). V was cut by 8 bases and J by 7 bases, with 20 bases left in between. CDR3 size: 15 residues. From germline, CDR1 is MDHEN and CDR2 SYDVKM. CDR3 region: CASQKPGRAAEKLFF. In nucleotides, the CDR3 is TGTGCCAGCCAAAAGCCGGGCAGGGCGGCTGAAAAACTGTTTTTT.

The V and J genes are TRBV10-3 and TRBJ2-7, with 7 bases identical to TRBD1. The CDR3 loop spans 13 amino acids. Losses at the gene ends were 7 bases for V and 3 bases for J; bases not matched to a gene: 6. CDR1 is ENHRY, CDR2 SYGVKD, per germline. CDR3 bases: TGTGCCATCATGGGACAGACACTCTACGAGCAGTACTTC. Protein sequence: CAIMGQTLYEQYF.

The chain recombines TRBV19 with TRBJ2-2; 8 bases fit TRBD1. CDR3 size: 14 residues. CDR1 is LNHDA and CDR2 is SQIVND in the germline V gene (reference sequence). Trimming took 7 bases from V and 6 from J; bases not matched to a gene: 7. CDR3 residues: CASIGTGSAGELFF. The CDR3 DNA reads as TGTGCCAGTATAGGGACAGGATCCGCCGGGGAGCTGTTTTTT.

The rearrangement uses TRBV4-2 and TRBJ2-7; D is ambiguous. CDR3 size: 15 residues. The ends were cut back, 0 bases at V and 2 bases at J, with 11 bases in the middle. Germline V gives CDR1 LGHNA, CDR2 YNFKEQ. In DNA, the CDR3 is TGTGCCAGCAGCCAAGAGGCAGTCTCAACCTACGAGCAGTACTTC. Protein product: CASSQEAVSTYEQYF.

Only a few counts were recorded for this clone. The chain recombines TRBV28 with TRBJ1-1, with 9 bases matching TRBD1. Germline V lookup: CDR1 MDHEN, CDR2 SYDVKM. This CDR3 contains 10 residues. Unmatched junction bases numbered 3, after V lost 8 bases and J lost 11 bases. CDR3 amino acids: CASRDREAFF. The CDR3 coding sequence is TGTGCCAGCCGGGACAGGGAGGCTTTCTTT.

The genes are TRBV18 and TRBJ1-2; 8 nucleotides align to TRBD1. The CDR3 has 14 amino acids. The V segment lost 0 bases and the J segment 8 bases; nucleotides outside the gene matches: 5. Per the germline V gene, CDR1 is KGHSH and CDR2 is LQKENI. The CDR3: CASSPPDRELGYTF. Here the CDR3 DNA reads TGTGCCAGCTCACCACCGGACAGGGAGTTAGGCTACACCTTC.

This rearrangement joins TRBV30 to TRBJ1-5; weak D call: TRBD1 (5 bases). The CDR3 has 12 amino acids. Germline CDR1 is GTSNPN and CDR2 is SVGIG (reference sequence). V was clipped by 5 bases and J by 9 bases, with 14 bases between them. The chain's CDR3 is CAWAIPGGPQHF. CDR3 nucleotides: TGTGCCTGGGCCATTCCCGGGGGGCCCCAGCATTTT. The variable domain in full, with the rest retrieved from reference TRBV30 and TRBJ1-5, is SQTIHQWPATLVQPVGSPLSLECTVEGTSNPNLYWYRQAAGRGLQLLFYSVGIGQISSEVPQNLSASRPQDRQFILSSKKLLLSDSGFYLCAWAIPGGPQHFGDGTRLSIL.

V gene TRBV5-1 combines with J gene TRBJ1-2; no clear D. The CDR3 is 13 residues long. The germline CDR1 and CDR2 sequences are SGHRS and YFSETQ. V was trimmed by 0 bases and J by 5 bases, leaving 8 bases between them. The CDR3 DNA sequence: TGCGCCAGCAGCTTGGAGGTATCTTATGGCTACACCTTC. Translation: CASSLEVSYGYTF.

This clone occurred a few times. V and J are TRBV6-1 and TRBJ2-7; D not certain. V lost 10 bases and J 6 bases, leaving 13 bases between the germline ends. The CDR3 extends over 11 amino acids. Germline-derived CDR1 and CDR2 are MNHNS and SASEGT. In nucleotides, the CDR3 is TGTGCCACCAGATTAGTGGGCGAGCAGTACTTC. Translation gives CATRLVGEQYF.

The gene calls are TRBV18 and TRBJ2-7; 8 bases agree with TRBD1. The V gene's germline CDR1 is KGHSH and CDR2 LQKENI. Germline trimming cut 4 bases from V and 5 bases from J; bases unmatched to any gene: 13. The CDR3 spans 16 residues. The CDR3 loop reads CASSLNSGTGGNEQYF. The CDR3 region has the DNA TGTGCCAGCTCACTCAACTCCGGGACAGGAGGCAACGAGCAGTACTTC.

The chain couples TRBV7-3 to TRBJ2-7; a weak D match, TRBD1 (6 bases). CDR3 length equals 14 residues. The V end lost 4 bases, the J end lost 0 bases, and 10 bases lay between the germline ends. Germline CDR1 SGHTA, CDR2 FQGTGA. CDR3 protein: CASSSQGTSYEQYF. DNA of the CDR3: TGTGCCAGCAGCTCACAGGGTACCTCCTACGAGCAGTACTTC.